The 17 T cell receptor beta chains listed next were all sequenced from one sample in a study of T cells in Graves' hyperthyroidism and ophthalmopathy. Using RNA transcripts as the source, TCR beta CDR3 regions were amplified. First-round RT-PCR of the TCR CDR3 relied on the HTBI primer set. One entry per CDR3 protein, called by TCRdb with MiXCR from the multiplex PCR reads. The sample comprises around 600,000 distinct CDR3 sequences, 15% to 17% of which are singletons, and approximately 7% rests with the top ten. Sequencing used blood. The receptor set was obtained from a woman under 40 with Graves' hyperthyroidism.

This clonotype was detected many times. CDR3 amino acids: CASSPQAALTDTQYF. CDR3 bases: TGTGCCAGCAGCCCTCAAGCGGCACTCACAGATACGCAGTATTTT. The chain couples TRBV7-3 to TRBJ2-3, with D tentatively TRBD2 (5 bases). Germline CDR1 is SGHTA and CDR2 is FQGTGA. The CDR3 has 15 amino acids. V lost 5 bases and J 2 bases, leaving 14 bases between the germline ends.

This clonotype showed up many times. The chain recombines TRBV28 with TRBJ1-5; D is ambiguous. Between the trimmed V and J ends, which lost 6 bases and 4 bases, there was a span of 13 bases. Germline CDR1 reads MDHEN; CDR2 reads SYDVKM. The CDR3 has 14 amino acids. The DNA of the CDR3 is TGTGCCAGCAGACCCTCCGACCCGAATCAGCCCCAGCATTTT. Its protein is CASRPSDPNQPQHF.

A word on this clonotype: This may stem from a read error, because a much larger clone lies one nucleotide away. In nucleotides, the CDR3 is TGTGCCAGCAGCTTAGGACAGGGGGTAGTACAATTTGAGCAGTACTTC. This encodes CASSLGQGVVQFEQYF. V usage is TRBV7-2 and J usage is TRBJ2-7; 9 bases map to TRBD1. The germline V gene has CDR1 SGHTA and CDR2 FQGNSA. This CDR3 spans 16 amino acids. The V and J ends lost 1 base and 7 bases, in that order; junction bases with no gene match: 11.

A remark on this clonotype: This may arise from a read error, as a much more abundant clone is one base away. The chain carries TRBV6-9 and TRBJ2-1; 9 nucleotides align to TRBD2. Germline lookup yields CDR1 MNHGY and CDR2 SVAAGI. CDR3 length equals 18 residues. CDR3 bases: TGTGCCATCAGTGAGTCGAACTCGGCGGGAGGGTTCTACAATGAGCAGTTCTTC. Its protein is CAISESNSAGGFYNEQFF.

The chain uses TRBV6-1 and TRBJ2-7, with 13 positions matching TRBD2. Trimming cost V 6 bases and J 1 base; bases outside gene matches: 3. This CDR3 is built from 15 residues. CDR1 is MNHNS, CDR2 SASEGT, per germline. The CDR3 DNA reads TGTGCCAGCAGCGGGACTAGCGGGACTTCCTACGAGCAGTACTTC. Protein product: CASSGTSGTSYEQYF.

Ten or more counts support this clonotype. V is TRBV28 and J is TRBJ2-7; tentatively, D is TRBD1 or TRBD2 (6 bases each). The length of the CDR3 is 13 residues. Trimming took 3 bases from V and 6 from J, leaving 12 bases between them. In germline, CDR1 is MDHEN, CDR2 SYDVKM. The CDR3 spells CASSLQQGGEQYF. In DNA form, the CDR3 reads TGTGCCAGCAGTTTGCAACAGGGAGGCGAGCAGTACTTC.

This clonotype was counted at least ten times. The chain employs TRBV5-1 and TRBJ2-7; the D is unclear. Looked up from germline, CDR1 is SGHRS and CDR2 is YFSETQ. V lost 0 bases to trimming and J lost 6 bases, with 7 bases between them. CDR3 length equals 12 residues. The CDR3 here is CASSLGVREQYF. In DNA form, the CDR3 reads TGCGCCAGCAGCTTGGGGGTACGCGAGCAGTACTTC.

This clonotype has a handful of counts. The J gene is TRBJ1-2, the V gene TRBV28; 8 positions match TRBD1. Germline V CDR1 and CDR2: MDHEN, SYDVKM. This CDR3 is 15 amino acids long. V lost 4 bases and J lost 8; bases outside the gene matches: 12. The DNA for the CDR3 is TGTGCCAGCAGTTCCCGGGGCCGGCAGGGGGCCGGCTACACCTTC. It is translated as CASSSRGRQGAGYTF.

This clonotype was picked up many times. The chain joins TRBV6-2 or TRBV6-3 to TRBJ2-3; 13 bases line up with TRBD2. Trimming removed 4 bases from V and 4 bases from J; junction bases left unmatched: 14. This CDR3 comprises 19 residues. Germline-derived CDR1 and CDR2 are MNHEY and SVGEGT. The CDR3 is CASSFAPGTSGTRPDTQYF. The CDR3 DNA reads as TGTGCCAGCAGTTTCGCCCCCGGGACTAGCGGGACCCGGCCAGATACGCAGTATTTT.

Worth noting for this clonotype: A junction end diverges from the germline sequence, so it may reflect a read error. The chain couples TRBV7-2 to TRBJ2-3, with D perhaps TRBD2 (6 bases). Germline V gene sequence: CDR1 SGHTA, CDR2 FQGNSA. The CDR3 runs to 16 residues. The CDR3 protein is CASLPVGTPGTDTQYF. CDR3 bases: TGTGCCAGCCTCCCGGTGGGGACTCCTGGTACAGATACGCAGTATTTC.

This clonotype was detected only a few times. The chain carries TRBV9 and TRBJ2-2; 13 positions agree with TRBD2. The CDR3 consists of 15 residues. V dropped 6 bases and J dropped 6; count of bases not matched to a gene: 5. CDR1 is SGDLS and CDR2 is YYNGEE in the germline V gene. CDR3 amino acids: CASKGLAGESGELFF. CDR3 coding DNA: TGTGCCAGCAAAGGACTAGCGGGAGAATCCGGGGAGCTGTTTTTT.

CDR3 amino acids: CASGQVGGITDTQYF. CDR3 in DNA: TGTGCCAGCGGACAAGTCGGCGGGATCACAGATACGCAGTATTTT. The chain combines TRBV19 with TRBJ2-3; D possibly corresponds to TRBD2 (6 bases). The germline V gene has CDR1 LNHDA and CDR2 SQIVND (reference sequence). The CDR3 sequence is 15 residues long. V dropped 9 bases and J dropped 2 bases, with 18 bases sitting between them.

This sequence joins TRBV6-5 and TRBJ2-3; D call uncertain. Between the trimmed V and J ends, which lost 1 base and 6 bases, there was a span of 8 bases. Per the germline V gene, CDR1 is MNHEY and CDR2 is SVGAGI. CDR3 length: 13 amino acids. The CDR3, as DNA: TGTGCCAGCAGTTACTACTTCAGGGATACGCAGTATTTT. It yields the protein CASSYYFRDTQYF.

CDR3 protein: CASSLNTPRNSYEQYF. CDR3 coding DNA: TGTGCCAGCAGCTTAAACACACCCCGAAACTCCTACGAGCAGTACTTC. The V and J genes are TRBV7-2 and TRBJ2-7; unclear D gene. V lost 2 bases to trimming and J lost 0 bases, with 14 bases between them. CDR1 is SGHTA and CDR2 is FQGNSA in the germline V gene. This CDR3 spans 16 amino acids.

As regards this clonotype: One end of the junction varies from germline; a read error may be responsible. V usage is TRBV6-5 and J usage is TRBJ2-2, with D maybe TRBD2 (6 bases). This CDR3 region has 13 residues. Germline CDR1 is MNHEY and CDR2 is SVGAGI. The CDR3: CAGSHGRGGELFF. The CDR3 DNA reads TGTGCCGGCAGTCACGGGAGAGGCGGGGAGCTGTTTTTT.

The chain carries TRBV27 and TRBJ2-7; 7 positions agree with TRBD1. V lost 2 bases and J lost 2; bases outside the gene matches: 9. The CDR3 runs 16 residues. CDR1 is MNHEY and CDR2 is SMNVEV in the germline V gene (reference sequence). The CDR3 sequence: CASSLAWDSFPYEQYF. The DNA of the CDR3 is TGTGCCAGCAGTTTAGCCTGGGACAGTTTTCCCTACGAGCAGTACTTC.

This clonotype was counted at least ten times. For the CDR3, the DNA is TGTGCCATCCAGGGGGTCGGCCTGGGTGAGCAGTTCTTC. It codes for CAIQGVGLGEQFF. V gene TRBV10-3 combines with J gene TRBJ2-1; TRBD1 agrees at 7 bases. Losses at the gene ends were 8 bases for V and 9 bases for J; bases not matched to a gene: 10. Looked up from germline, CDR1 is ENHRY and CDR2 is SYGVKD. The CDR3 length is 13 residues.